This T cell receptor beta chain is from a study of cytomegalovirus exposure and HLA in healthy donors. With respect to this clone: What it binds is not known.

Findings and caveats of the study: The availability of immune exposure information extended only to CMV serostatus. While the bulk of TCR sequences proved rare, some public TCRs turned up in many donors.

The V gene end was trimmed by 5 bases and the J gene end by 4 bases; junction bases not matched to a gene: 4. Germline V gives CDR1 SGHTA, CDR2 FQGNSA. The CDR3 contains 13 residues. The study ran its PCR with 60 Vbeta and 13 Jbeta primers. Sequenced by immunoSEQ multiplex PCR; TCRdb stores in-frame clones only, minus some. The record lists 130,000 or so clones, of which the ten most abundant hold about 1.7%. The chain is built from TRBV7-2 and TRBJ2-7; TRBD1 matches at 8 bases. Sequenced sample: PBMCs. This receptor was taken from a man younger than 35 in good health and CMV-seronegative. In DNA form, the CDR3 reads TGTGCCAGCAGCCAGCGGACAGGGTACGAGCAGTACTTC. Its translation: CASSQRTGYEQYF.